This entry is about one TCR beta chain. Its antigen is currently unknown. This sample is drawn from a study of T cell responses to AZD1222 COVID-19 vaccine. This table comes from immunoSEQ multiplex PCR, and its TCRdb copy is limited to in-frame clones, with some not included. Among about 30,000 clones listed, less than 90% were seen once. Notes on the study in general: Repertoire sampling occurred only after the peak T cell response. Donor demographics were predominantly white British with a female majority; clonal diversity may be underestimated. Spike-specific TCR breadth and depth went up after people got two AZD1222 doses. The reported proportion of spike-specific TCRs targeting unmutated variant regions was nearly half.

V dropped 2 bases and J dropped 5 bases, with 12 bases sitting between them. From germline, CDR1 is MNHEY and CDR2 SVGAGI. The CDR3 runs to 14 residues. The chain has TRBV6-5 and TRBJ2-5, with D perhaps TRBD1 or TRBD2 (5 bases each). The sequence derives from an adult in good health. Sequencing was performed on peripheral blood, taken on day 0 of AZD1222 vaccination. CDR3 DNA sequence: TGTGCCAGCAGTTACGGGGGATTCGGGGAGACCCAGTACTTC. As protein: CASSYGGFGETQYF.